The 12 T cell receptor beta chains below all came from one sample that was sequenced in a study of cytomegalovirus exposure and HLA in healthy donors. Some clones are missing from TCRdb's copy, which holds only in-frame ones; the method was immunoSEQ multiplex PCR. The top ten clones hold roughly 0.67% of a sample with 100,000 to 130,000 clones, approximately 96% of them seen once. Material: PBMCs. The receptor source for this set is a young woman in good health and CMV-seronegative.

The CDR3 loop reads CASSRTGQGSPLHF. The CDR3 DNA reads as TGTGCCAGCTCGAGGACAGGGCAGGGTTCACCCCTCCACTTT. The chain has TRBV18 and TRBJ1-6; 8 bases are shared with TRBD1. V shed 6 bases and J 9 bases; nucleotides not matched to a gene: 7. The CDR3 length is 14 residues. Germline CDR1 reads KGHSH; CDR2 reads LQKENI.

The rearrangement uses TRBV11-3 and TRBJ2-2; 7 bases fit TRBD2. Losses at the gene ends were 4 bases for V and 6 bases for J; bases not matched to a gene: 2. Germline assignment: CDR1 SGHNT and CDR2 YENEEA. The CDR3 is 13 residues long. The CDR3 nucleotides read TGTGCCAGCAGCTATACTAGCGCCGGGGAGCTGTTTTTT. Translation: CASSYTSAGELFF.

The table lists this clone with a count of one. V usage is TRBV28 and J usage is TRBJ1-1; 7 positions match TRBD1. Trimming took 3 bases from V and 1 from J; bases not matched to a gene: 17. The germline V gene has CDR1 MDHEN and CDR2 SYDVKM. This CDR3 has 19 amino acids. CDR3 sequence: CASSLGGLPWDSRNTEAFF. As DNA, the CDR3 is TGTGCCAGCAGTTTGGGAGGACTACCTTGGGACAGCCGGAACACTGAAGCTTTCTTT.

The rearrangement links TRBV4-2 to TRBJ2-1, with 8 bases identical to TRBD2. V shed 1 base and J 0 bases; nucleotides not matched to a gene: 2. There are 16 residues in the CDR3. Germline V CDR1 and CDR2: LGHNA, YNFKEQ. For the CDR3, the DNA is TGTGCCAGCAGCCAAGGCGGGACTAGCTCCTACAATGAGCAGTTCTTC. This codes for CASSQGGTSSYNEQFF.

The chain joins TRBV29-1 to TRBJ1-1, with D tentatively TRBD1 (5 bases). V lost 1 base and J 4 bases, leaving 13 bases between the germline ends. Germline V lookup: CDR1 SQVTM, CDR2 ANQGSEA. This CDR3 is 14 amino acids long. CDR3 nucleotide sequence: TGCAGCGTTGAAGTAGGGGCCGGGGGCACTGAAGCTTTCTTT. Translation: CSVEVGAGGTEAFF.

In its sample, this clone was seen once. The chain is built from TRBV9 and TRBJ1-2; 7 bases agree with TRBD1. CDR1 is SGDLS and CDR2 is YYNGEE in the germline V gene. The CDR3 is 13 residues long. J gave up 8 bases and V 3 bases, and 7 bases lay outside the gene matches. CDR3: CASSGQNRGGYTF. The CDR3 coding sequence is TGTGCCAGCAGCGGACAAAACAGGGGAGGCTACACCTTC.

The CDR3 DNA follows: TGCGCCAGCAGCCAAGATCTGACTAGCGGGGTCTACAATGAGCAGTTCTTC. Its protein product is CASSQDLTSGVYNEQFF. V usage is TRBV4-1 and J usage is TRBJ2-1, with 11 bases fitting TRBD2. Germline CDR1 is MGHRA and CDR2 is YSYEKL. J lost 3 bases, V lost 0 bases, and 4 bases had no gene match. This CDR3 is built from 17 residues.

This clone was seen only once. The chain combines TRBV19 with TRBJ1-2, with D perhaps TRBD1 (6 bases). Germline CDR1 reads LNHDA; CDR2 reads SQIVND (reference sequence). The CDR3 runs 15 residues. The V gene lost 6 bases and the J gene lost 1 base, with 15 bases spanning the gap. The CDR3 loop is CASRPSDRYNYGYTF. The CDR3 coding sequence is TGTGCCAGTAGACCATCCGACAGGTATAACTATGGCTACACCTTC.

This chain uses TRBV7-9 with TRBJ2-5; the match to TRBD1 covers 11 bases. The CDR3 totals 14 residues. Trimming removed 4 bases from V and 5 bases from J; junction bases left unmatched: 3. Germline CDR1 and CDR2: SEHNR and FQNEAQ (reference sequence). Written as DNA, the CDR3 is TGTGCCAGCAGCTGGGACAGGGGGTTGGAGACCCAGTACTTC. Protein: CASSWDRGLETQYF.

This clone was observed once. The V gene is TRBV11-1, the J gene TRBJ1-2; D is possibly TRBD1 (5 bases). Germline V CDR1 and CDR2: SGHAT, FQDESV (reference sequence). The CDR3 has 13 amino acids. V was shortened by 2 bases and J by 7 bases, with 11 bases between the two germline ends. The CDR3 DNA follows: TGTGCCAGCAGCTTACGGGGGATTGGTGGCTACACCTTC. Translation gives CASSLRGIGGYTF.

The chain joins TRBV6-5 to TRBJ2-2; 7 nucleotides match TRBD1. V shed 6 bases and J 0 bases; nucleotides not matched to a gene: 4. The germline gives CDR1 MNHEY, CDR2 SVGAGI. The CDR3 length is 15 residues. CDR3 DNA: TGTGCCAGCAGACAGGGGACCGCGAACACCGGGGAGCTGTTTTTT. Protein sequence: CASRQGTANTGELFF.

The J gene is TRBJ1-2, the V gene TRBV7-9; D not resolved. Trimming took off 4 bases at V and 5 bases at J, with 23 bases between the two ends. CDR1 is SEHNR and CDR2 is FQNEAQ in the germline V gene (reference sequence). The CDR3 extends over 17 amino acids. CDR3 sequence reads: CASSSTLAVKVAYGYTF. For the CDR3, the DNA is TGTGCCAGCAGCTCAACACTAGCTGTAAAAGTGGCTTATGGCTACACCTTC.